This T cell receptor (beta chain) comes out of a study of blood T cells in healthy people across ages. General study points: The study found more naive CD4+ cells and higher diversity in long-lived than aged donors. Roughly linear declines in TCR beta diversity per million T cells occurred with age.

Extractions gave at least 6 micrograms of total RNA per sample. Sample-barcoded 5' priming and a J-beta primer mix drove a second PCR of 7 to 11 cycles. Every sample produced at least 2.5 million CDR3-containing paired-end reads. TCRdb re-derived calls from the 5' RACE reads in MiXCR, one entry per CDR3 protein. In the table there are around 1,500,000 distinct CDR3 sequences, under 30% of which are singletons. As concerns this clonotype: Its antigen is unknown.

Germline CDR1 and CDR2: SQVTM and ANQGSEA. The CDR3 sequence is 14 residues long. V lost 6 bases to trimming and J lost 1 base, with 16 bases between them. Sequenced material: blood. This chain joins TRBV29-1 and TRBJ2-7, with a tentative D call TRBD2 (6 bases). The sequence was collected from a woman aged 25 to 45 in good health. The CDR3 DNA reads as TGCAGCGTCCTGTGGAGGGGTGCGTCCTACGAGCAGTACTTC. It specifies CSVLWRGASYEQYF.